This TCR beta chain stems from a study of CD8+ T cells in alopecia areata. Study-level results: When scalp samples are sequenced, resident alphabeta T cells of normal skin are also captured. During tofacitinib treatment, many expanded lesional clones remained in scalp and blood. Lesional scalp exceeded normal scalp in clonality, especially in alopecia totalis/universalis.

Comments on this clone: Its antigen is not known.

As for treatment: oral pan-JAK inhibitor, 5-10 mg twice daily. Trimming took 0 bases from V and 6 from J, leaving 10 bases between them. The V gene's germline CDR1 is SGHRS and CDR2 YFSETQ. There are 15 residues in the CDR3. cDNA serving as the sequencing template came from extracted, reverse transcribed RNA. Some clones are missing from TCRdb's copy, which holds only in-frame ones; the method was immunoSEQ multiplex PCR. The sample has about 220,000 clones, about three fifths seen once. This TCR was recovered from a human donor with alopecia areata. The sequencing here drew on CD4+ T cells sorted from blood, taken at week 4, from a patient treated with tofacitinib. V is TRBV5-1 and J is TRBJ1-6; D unresolved. The CDR3 DNA sequence: TGCGCCAGCAGCTTGGTGGTATCGGGTAATTCACCCCTCCACTTT. Amino acid sequence: CASSLVVSGNSPLHF.